These T cell receptor beta chains were read from a single sample in a study of beta chain features in type 1 diabetes. Libraries were prepared by immunoSEQ multiplex PCR; TCRdb keeps only in-frame clonotypes and omits some of them. Among 50,000 to 55,000 clones listed, 55% to 80% were seen once. Sequenced sample: stem cell memory CD4+ T cells from blood. These receptor sequences come from a woman aged 30 to 39 with type 1 diabetes. The CDR3 runs from the conserved cysteine through the conserved F or W. The order of the fields is CDR3 DNA, CDR3 protein, J gene, V gene, clone size, D gene. A D gene is named only where the DNA matches it firmly. The size of a clone is reported for some rows only, either as once, few or many, or as a class for expanded clones.

CDR3 DNA: TGCAGCGTTGGGGACAGCTCGGGTGGCTACACCTTC; CDR3 protein: CSVGDSSGGYTF; J gene: TRBJ1-2; V gene: TRBV29-1; clone size: few; D gene: TRBD1
CDR3 DNA: TGTGCCAGCAGCCAAACCCGGACAGGGGGTCACAACGAGCAGTACTTC; CDR3 protein: CASSQTRTGGHNEQYF; J gene: TRBJ2-7; V gene: TRBV4-2; clone size: -; D gene: TRBD1
CDR3 DNA: TGTGCCAGCAGCGACGGGAGACTCTACCAAGAGACCCAGTACTTC; CDR3 protein: CASSDGRLYQETQYF; J gene: TRBJ2-5; V gene: TRBV9; clone size: -; D gene: -
CDR3 DNA: TGTGCCACCAGCGGTCAAACAGGGGGCGAAGGCTACACCTTC; CDR3 protein: CATSGQTGGEGYTF; J gene: TRBJ1-2; V gene: TRBV15; clone size: -; D gene: TRBD1
CDR3 DNA: TGCAGCGTTGAAGGCCGGACTGGCGCGGAAGAGACCCAGTACTTC; CDR3 protein: CSVEGRTGAEETQYF; J gene: TRBJ2-5; V gene: TRBV29-1; clone size: -; D gene: -
CDR3 DNA: TGTGCCAGCAGCCAGGTTTCGGGGACAGGGGGCACCTACGAGCAGTACTTC; CDR3 protein: CASSQVSGTGGTYEQYF; J gene: TRBJ2-7; V gene: TRBV4-2; clone size: -; D gene: TRBD1
CDR3 DNA: TGTGCCAGCTCACCCAGAGCAGACTACACTGAAGCTTTCTTT; CDR3 protein: CASSPRADYTEAFF; J gene: TRBJ1-1; V gene: TRBV18; clone size: few; D gene: -
CDR3 DNA: TGCAGCGTTAGGGACAGCTTCAATCAGCCCCAGCATTTT; CDR3 protein: CSVRDSFNQPQHF; J gene: TRBJ1-5; V gene: TRBV29-1; clone size: -; D gene: TRBD1
CDR3 DNA: TGCGCCAGCAGCTCCGGGTCGTTACTAGCGGCCCAAGAGACCCAGTACTTC; CDR3 protein: CASSSGSLLAAQETQYF; J gene: TRBJ2-5; V gene: TRBV5-1; clone size: -; D gene: TRBD2
CDR3 DNA: -; CDR3 protein: CASSQDSLDNYYGYTF; J gene: TRBJ1-2; V gene: TRBV4-2; clone size: -; D gene: -
CDR3 DNA: TGTGCCAGCAAGACGGGAGGGGGAGAGACCCAGTACTTC; CDR3 protein: CASKTGGGETQYF; J gene: TRBJ2-5; V gene: TRBV2; clone size: -; D gene: TRBD2
CDR3 DNA: TGCGCCAGCAGCCAAGTTCCGGGGGTTTCCTACAATGAGCAGTTCTTC; CDR3 protein: CASSQVPGVSYNEQFF; J gene: TRBJ2-1; V gene: TRBV4-1; clone size: once; D gene: -
CDR3 DNA: TGTGCCAGTAGTCTCCAGCGGGGGGGAAGCACGCAGTATTTT; CDR3 protein: CASSLQRGGSTQYF; J gene: TRBJ2-3; V gene: TRBV19; clone size: -; D gene: TRBD2
CDR3 DNA: TGTGCCAGCAGTTCCGGCAGTTGGGCCACTGAAGCTTTCTTT; CDR3 protein: CASSSGSWATEAFF; J gene: TRBJ1-1; V gene: TRBV27; clone size: -; D gene: -
CDR3 DNA: TGTGCCAGTAGTTTGAGGGTCCGCGGAGAAAAACTGTTTTTT; CDR3 protein: CASSLRVRGEKLFF; J gene: TRBJ1-4; V gene: TRBV19; clone size: -; D gene: -
CDR3 DNA: TGTGCCAGTACCATCAGGGGGCGAGAAGGCTACACCTTC; CDR3 protein: CASTIRGREGYTF; J gene: TRBJ1-2; V gene: TRBV19; clone size: -; D gene: TRBD1
CDR3 DNA: TGTGCCAGCAGCTTTGGTGGCATAACATATCAAGAGACCCAGTACTTC; CDR3 protein: CASSFGGITYQETQYF; J gene: TRBJ2-5; V gene: TRBV5-4; clone size: -; D gene: -
CDR3 DNA: TGCGCCAGCAGCTTGACGGGACATACCTCCTACGAGCAGTACTTC; CDR3 protein: CASSLTGHTSYEQYF; J gene: TRBJ2-7; V gene: TRBV5-1; clone size: few; D gene: -
CDR3 DNA: TGTGCCAGCATTTACCGGGACAGGGGATACGAGCAGTACTTC; CDR3 protein: CASIYRDRGYEQYF; J gene: TRBJ2-7; V gene: TRBV28; clone size: few; D gene: TRBD1
CDR3 DNA: TGTGCCAGTAGTATACGAGAGACCCAGTACTTC; CDR3 protein: CASSIRETQYF; J gene: TRBJ2-5; V gene: TRBV19; clone size: few; D gene: -
CDR3 DNA: TGTGCCAGCAGTTCGGGTAGGAGGAACACCGGGGAGCTGTTTTTT; CDR3 protein: CASSSGRRNTGELFF; J gene: TRBJ2-2; V gene: TRBV28; clone size: -; D gene: -
CDR3 DNA: TGTGCCAGCTCACGACTCTCCGGGGGCAATCAGCCCCAGCATTTT; CDR3 protein: CASSRLSGGNQPQHF; J gene: TRBJ1-5; V gene: TRBV18; clone size: -; D gene: -
CDR3 DNA: TGTGCCAGCAGCCACGGGGGGGGCAGGTTTGCCACTGAAGCTTTCTTT; CDR3 protein: CASSHGGGRFATEAFF; J gene: TRBJ1-1; V gene: TRBV13; clone size: -; D gene: -
CDR3 DNA: TGTGCCTGGAGGAAGGTCGAGCGGGACTACAATGAGCAGTTCTTC; CDR3 protein: CAWRKVERDYNEQFF; J gene: TRBJ2-1; V gene: TRBV30; clone size: -; D gene: TRBD2
CDR3 DNA: TGTGCCAGTAGTAAACTGTCGGGGAGATTCCTCTATGGCTACACCTTC; CDR3 protein: CASSKLSGRFLYGYTF; J gene: TRBJ1-2; V gene: TRBV19; clone size: -; D gene: -
CDR3 DNA: TGTGCCAGCAGTTTTTGGGGCGGGAGCTTCTACGAGCAGTACTTC; CDR3 protein: CASSFWGGSFYEQYF; J gene: TRBJ2-7; V gene: TRBV27; clone size: -; D gene: TRBD2
CDR3 DNA: TGCGCCAGCAGCCGGGACAGTCAAGAGACCCAGTACTTC; CDR3 protein: CASSRDSQETQYF; J gene: TRBJ2-5; V gene: TRBV5-1; clone size: -; D gene: TRBD1
CDR3 DNA: TGCAGCGTTTGCGGGACAGATAGTTCCTACGAGCAGTACTTC; CDR3 protein: CSVCGTDSSYEQYF; J gene: TRBJ2-7; V gene: TRBV29-1; clone size: -; D gene: -
CDR3 DNA: TGTGCCAGTAGTTCTGACCGACTAGCGGGAGAGAGGGAGACCCAGTACTTC; CDR3 protein: CASSSDRLAGERETQYF; J gene: TRBJ2-5; V gene: TRBV19; clone size: -; D gene: TRBD2
CDR3 DNA: TGTGCCAGCAGCTTATTGACTAGCGGGAGCGGGGCGCAGTATTTT; CDR3 protein: CASSLLTSGSGAQYF; J gene: TRBJ2-3; V gene: TRBV7-9; clone size: -; D gene: TRBD2
CDR3 DNA: TGCGCCAGCAGTCAAGTTTTGCGGCTAGCGGGAGGTAACGGGGAGCTGTTTTTT; CDR3 protein: CASSQVLRLAGGNGELFF; J gene: TRBJ2-2; V gene: TRBV23-1; clone size: few; D gene: TRBD2
CDR3 DNA: TGCGCCAGCAGCCAAGGTTTCAGGGACAATCAGCCCCAGCATTTT; CDR3 protein: CASSQGFRDNQPQHF; J gene: TRBJ1-5; V gene: TRBV4-1; clone size: -; D gene: -
CDR3 DNA: TGTGCCACCAGCAGAGCCGATGACAGAAAAGCTTTCTTT; CDR3 protein: CATSRADDRKAFF; J gene: TRBJ1-1; V gene: TRBV15; clone size: -; D gene: -
CDR3 DNA: TGTGCCAGCAGCCGGGGCGGACCGGGGGACAATCAGCCCCAGCATTTT; CDR3 protein: CASSRGGPGDNQPQHF; J gene: TRBJ1-5; V gene: TRBV4-2; clone size: once; D gene: -
CDR3 DNA: TGTGCCAGCAGCTCGGGACTAGCCACGCCTGAGCAGTTCTTC; CDR3 protein: CASSSGLATPEQFF; J gene: TRBJ2-1; V gene: TRBV11-1; clone size: -; D gene: TRBD2
CDR3 DNA: TGTGCCAGCAGCCCATGGCGGGATAATGAGCAGTTCTTC; CDR3 protein: CASSPWRDNEQFF; J gene: TRBJ2-1; V gene: TRBV2; clone size: -; D gene: -
CDR3 DNA: TGTGCCAGCAGCTTGGCGGGAGTTGTCTACAATGAGCAGTTCTTC; CDR3 protein: CASSLAGVVYNEQFF; J gene: TRBJ2-1; V gene: TRBV7-2; clone size: few; D gene: TRBD2
CDR3 DNA: TGTGCCAGTAGTATAGATGGTCGGACAGGGAGGCGGGGTGAGCAGTTCTTC; CDR3 protein: CASSIDGRTGRRGEQFF; J gene: TRBJ2-1; V gene: TRBV19; clone size: few; D gene: TRBD1
CDR3 DNA: TGCACCAGCAGCCAAGAAGGCAGGGGTCCCCTTACTAACTATGGCTACACCTTC; CDR3 protein: CTSSQEGRGPLTNYGYTF; J gene: TRBJ1-2; V gene: TRBV1; clone size: -; D gene: -
CDR3 DNA: TGTGCCAGCCAACTAGCGGGACGCGAGACCCAGTACTTC; CDR3 protein: CASQLAGRETQYF; J gene: TRBJ2-5; V gene: TRBV25-1; clone size: -; D gene: TRBD2
CDR3 DNA: TGCGCCAGCAGCTTCACTAGCGTGAACACCGGGGAGCTGTTTTTT; CDR3 protein: CASSFTSVNTGELFF; J gene: TRBJ2-2; V gene: TRBV5-1; clone size: -; D gene: TRBD2
CDR3 DNA: TGTGCCAGCAGCTTGATTGGGACTAGCTCCTACAATGAGCAGTTCTTC; CDR3 protein: CASSLIGTSSYNEQFF; J gene: TRBJ2-1; V gene: TRBV5-6; clone size: few; D gene: TRBD2
CDR3 DNA: TGTGCCAGCAGCATGATCCGGGACAGGGGAGGAGGCCGGGAGCAGTTCTTC; CDR3 protein: CASSMIRDRGGGREQFF; J gene: TRBJ2-1; V gene: TRBV11-2; clone size: once; D gene: TRBD1
CDR3 DNA: TGTGCCATCAGTGATGGAGGGACAGCTGGAAGCAATCAGCCCCAGCATTTT; CDR3 protein: CAISDGGTAGSNQPQHF; J gene: TRBJ1-5; V gene: TRBV10-3; clone size: once; D gene: TRBD1
CDR3 DNA: TGCAGCGTGGGGACAGGGGGGCCCGTTGGAAAACTGTTTTTT; CDR3 protein: CSVGTGGPVGKLFF; J gene: TRBJ1-4; V gene: TRBV29-1; clone size: -; D gene: TRBD1
CDR3 DNA: TGTGCCAGTAGGGCGGGAGGTAGCACAGATACGCAGTATTTT; CDR3 protein: CASRAGGSTDTQYF; J gene: TRBJ2-3; V gene: TRBV2; clone size: -; D gene: TRBD2
CDR3 DNA: TGTGCCAGTAGTACCTCACTAGCGGGAGGTGTTGAGACCCAGTACTTC; CDR3 protein: CASSTSLAGGVETQYF; J gene: TRBJ2-5; V gene: TRBV19; clone size: -; D gene: TRBD2
CDR3 DNA: TGTGCCTCCACAACAGCTGGGGCCAACGTCCTGACTTTC; CDR3 protein: CASTTAGANVLTF; J gene: TRBJ2-6; V gene: TRBV11-2; clone size: -; D gene: -
CDR3 DNA: TGCGCCAGCAGCCGTGGATCTAGCTCCTACAATGAGCAGTTCTTC; CDR3 protein: CASSRGSSSYNEQFF; J gene: TRBJ2-1; V gene: TRBV5-1; clone size: few; D gene: -
CDR3 DNA: TGTGCCAGCAGCTTAAGGGCTAGCACAGATACGCAGTATTTT; CDR3 protein: CASSLRASTDTQYF; J gene: TRBJ2-3; V gene: TRBV7-3; clone size: -; D gene: -